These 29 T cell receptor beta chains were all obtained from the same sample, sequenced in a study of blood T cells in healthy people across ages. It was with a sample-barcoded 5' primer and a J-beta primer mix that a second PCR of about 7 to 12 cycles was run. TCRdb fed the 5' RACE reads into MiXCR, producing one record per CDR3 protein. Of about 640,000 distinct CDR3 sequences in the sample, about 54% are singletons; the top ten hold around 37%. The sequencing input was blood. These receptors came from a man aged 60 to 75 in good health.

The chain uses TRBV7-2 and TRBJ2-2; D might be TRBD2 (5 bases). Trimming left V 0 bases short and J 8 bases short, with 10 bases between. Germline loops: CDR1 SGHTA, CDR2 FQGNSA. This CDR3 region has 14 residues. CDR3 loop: CASSLASGMGELFF. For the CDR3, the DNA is TGTGCCAGCAGCTTAGCGTCGGGGATGGGGGAGCTGTTTTTT.

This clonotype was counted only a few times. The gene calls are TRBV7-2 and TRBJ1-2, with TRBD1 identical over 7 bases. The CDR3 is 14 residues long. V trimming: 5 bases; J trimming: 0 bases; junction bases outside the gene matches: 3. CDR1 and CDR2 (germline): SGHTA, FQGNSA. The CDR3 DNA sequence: TGTGCCAGCAGCGTGGGGACAGCTAACTATGGCTACACCTTC. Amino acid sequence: CASSVGTANYGYTF.

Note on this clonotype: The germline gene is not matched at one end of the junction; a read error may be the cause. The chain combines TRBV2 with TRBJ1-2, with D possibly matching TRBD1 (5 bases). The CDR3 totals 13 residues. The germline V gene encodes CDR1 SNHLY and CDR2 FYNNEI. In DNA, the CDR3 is TGTGCCGGCAGCGACAGCAAAACGGGTGGCTACACCTTC. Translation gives CAGSDSKTGGYTF.

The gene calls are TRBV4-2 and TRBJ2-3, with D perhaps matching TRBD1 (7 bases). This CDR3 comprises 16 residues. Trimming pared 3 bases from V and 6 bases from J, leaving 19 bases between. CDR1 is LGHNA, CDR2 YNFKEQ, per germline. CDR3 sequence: CASSQGRTGPHDTQYF. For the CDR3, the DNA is TGTGCCAGCAGCCAGGGGAGGACAGGCCCCCACGATACGCAGTATTTT.

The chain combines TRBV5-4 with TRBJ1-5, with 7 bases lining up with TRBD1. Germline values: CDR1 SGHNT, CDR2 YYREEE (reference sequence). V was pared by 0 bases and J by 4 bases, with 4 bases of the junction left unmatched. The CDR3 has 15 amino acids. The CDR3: CASSLGTGRNQPQHF. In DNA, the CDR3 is TGTGCCAGCAGCTTGGGGACAGGCAGAAATCAGCCCCAGCATTTT.

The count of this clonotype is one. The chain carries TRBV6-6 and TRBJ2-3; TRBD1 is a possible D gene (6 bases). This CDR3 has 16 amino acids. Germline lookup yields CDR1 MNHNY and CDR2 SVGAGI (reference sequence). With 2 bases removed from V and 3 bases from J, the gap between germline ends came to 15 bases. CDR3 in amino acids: CASSYPQGRGTDTQYF. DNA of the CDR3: TGTGCCAGCAGTTACCCTCAGGGGCGAGGGACAGATACGCAGTATTTT.

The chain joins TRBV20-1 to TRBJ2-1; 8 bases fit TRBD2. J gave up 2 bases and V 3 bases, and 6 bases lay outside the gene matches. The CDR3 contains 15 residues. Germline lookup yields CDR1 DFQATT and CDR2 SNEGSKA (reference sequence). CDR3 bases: TGCAGTGCTAGGGACGCGGGGGGCACCTACAATGAGCAGTTCTTC. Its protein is CSARDAGGTYNEQFF.

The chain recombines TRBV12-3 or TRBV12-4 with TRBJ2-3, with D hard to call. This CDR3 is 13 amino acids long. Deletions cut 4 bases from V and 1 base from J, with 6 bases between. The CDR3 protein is CASSSSCTDTQYF. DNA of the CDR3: TGTGCCAGCAGTTCCAGCTGCACAGATACGCAGTATTTT.

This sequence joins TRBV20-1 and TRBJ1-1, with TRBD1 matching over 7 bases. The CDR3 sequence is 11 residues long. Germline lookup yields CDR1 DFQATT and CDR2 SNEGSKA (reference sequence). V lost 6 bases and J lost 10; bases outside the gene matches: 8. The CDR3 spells CSAPRGVGAFF. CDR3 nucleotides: TGCAGTGCCCCCAGGGGGGTTGGAGCTTTCTTT.

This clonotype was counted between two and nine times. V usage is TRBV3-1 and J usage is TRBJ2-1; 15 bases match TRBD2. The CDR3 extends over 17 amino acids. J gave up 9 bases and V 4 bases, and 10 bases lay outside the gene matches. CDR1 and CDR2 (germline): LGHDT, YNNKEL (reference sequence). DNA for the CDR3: TGTGCCAGCAGCCGGATCCCGGGACTAGCGGGGGGCGGTGAGCAGTTCTTC. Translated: CASSRIPGLAGGGEQFF.

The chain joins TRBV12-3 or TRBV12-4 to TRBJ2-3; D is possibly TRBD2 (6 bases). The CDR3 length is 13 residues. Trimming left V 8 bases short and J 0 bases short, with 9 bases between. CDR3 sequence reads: CASGRGSTDTQYF. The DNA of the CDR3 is TGTGCCAGCGGGCGGGGAAGCACAGATACGCAGTATTTT.

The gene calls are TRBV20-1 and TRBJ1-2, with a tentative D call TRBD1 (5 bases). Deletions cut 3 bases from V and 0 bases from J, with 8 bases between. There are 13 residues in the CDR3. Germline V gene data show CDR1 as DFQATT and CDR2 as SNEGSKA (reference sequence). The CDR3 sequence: CSARGGTNYGYTF. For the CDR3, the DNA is TGCAGTGCTAGGGGGGGAACTAACTATGGCTACACCTTC.

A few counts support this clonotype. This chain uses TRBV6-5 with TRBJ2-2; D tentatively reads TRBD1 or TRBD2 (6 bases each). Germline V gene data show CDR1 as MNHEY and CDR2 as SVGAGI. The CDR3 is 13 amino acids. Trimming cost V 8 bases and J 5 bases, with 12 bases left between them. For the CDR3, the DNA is TGTGCCAGCGGACGGGGGCAAACCGGGGAGCTGTTTTTT. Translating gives CASGRGQTGELFF.

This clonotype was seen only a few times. DNA for the CDR3: TGTGCCAGCAGACCCCCTAGCACAGATACGCAGTATTTT. Its protein product is CASRPPSTDTQYF. The rearrangement joins TRBV6-2 or TRBV6-3 to TRBJ2-3, with D uncertain. The V gene lost 6 bases and the J gene lost 0 bases, with 7 bases spanning the gap. The CDR3 covers 13 residues. Germline V gene lookup returns CDR1 MNHEY and CDR2 SVGEGT.

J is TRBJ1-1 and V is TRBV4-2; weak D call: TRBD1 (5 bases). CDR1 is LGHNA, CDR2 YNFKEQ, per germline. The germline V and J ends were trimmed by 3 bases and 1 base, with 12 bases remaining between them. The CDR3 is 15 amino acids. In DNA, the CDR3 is TGTGCCAGCAGCCAGAGACGGGACTCGAACACTGAAGCTTTCTTT. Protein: CASSQRRDSNTEAFF.

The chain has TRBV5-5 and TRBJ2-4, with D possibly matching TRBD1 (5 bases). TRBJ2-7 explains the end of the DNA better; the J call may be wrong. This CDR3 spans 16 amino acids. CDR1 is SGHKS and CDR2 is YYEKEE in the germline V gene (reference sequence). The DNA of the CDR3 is TGTGCCAGCAGCTTGGGGGGCCAATTAGGCGCCTACGAGCAGTACTTC. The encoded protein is CASSLGGQLGAYEQYF.

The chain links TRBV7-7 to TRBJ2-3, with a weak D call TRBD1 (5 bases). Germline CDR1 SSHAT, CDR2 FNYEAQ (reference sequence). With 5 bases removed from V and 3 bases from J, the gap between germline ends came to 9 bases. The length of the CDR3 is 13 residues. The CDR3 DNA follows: TGTGCCAGCAGCGTGACAGTAACAGATACGCAGTATTTT. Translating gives CASSVTVTDTQYF.

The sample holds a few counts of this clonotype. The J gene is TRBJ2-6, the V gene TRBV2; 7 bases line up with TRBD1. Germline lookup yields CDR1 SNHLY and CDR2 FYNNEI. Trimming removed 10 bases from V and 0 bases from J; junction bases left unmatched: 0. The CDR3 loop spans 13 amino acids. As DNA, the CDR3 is TGTGCCAACAGGGGCTCTGGGGCCAACGTCCTGACTTTC. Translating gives CANRGSGANVLTF.

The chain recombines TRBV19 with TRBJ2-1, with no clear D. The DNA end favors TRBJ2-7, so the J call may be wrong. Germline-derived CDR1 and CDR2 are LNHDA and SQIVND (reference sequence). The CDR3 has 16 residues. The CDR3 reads CASKPLQADSYNEQYF. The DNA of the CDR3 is TGTGCCAGTAAGCCCCTCCAGGCCGACTCCTACAATGAGCAGTACTTC.

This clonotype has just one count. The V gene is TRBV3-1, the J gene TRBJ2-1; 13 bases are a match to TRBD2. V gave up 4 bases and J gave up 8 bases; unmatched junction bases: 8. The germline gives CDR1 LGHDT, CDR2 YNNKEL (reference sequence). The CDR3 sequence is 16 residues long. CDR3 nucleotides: TGTGCCAGCAGCCCCACTAGCGGGGGGGCTTGGGATGAGCAGTTCTTC. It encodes CASSPTSGGAWDEQFF.

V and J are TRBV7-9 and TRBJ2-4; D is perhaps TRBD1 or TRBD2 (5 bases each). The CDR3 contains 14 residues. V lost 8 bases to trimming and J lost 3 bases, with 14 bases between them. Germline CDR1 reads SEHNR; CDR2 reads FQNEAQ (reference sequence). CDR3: CASGVREYKNIQYF. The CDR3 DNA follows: TGTGCCAGCGGCGTCAGGGAGTACAAAAACATTCAGTACTTC.

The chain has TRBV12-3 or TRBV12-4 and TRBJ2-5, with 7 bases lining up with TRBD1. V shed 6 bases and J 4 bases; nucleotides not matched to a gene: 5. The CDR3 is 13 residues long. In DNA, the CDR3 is TGTGCCAGCAGCCTCCGGGACAGAGAGACCCAGTACTTC. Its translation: CASSLRDRETQYF.

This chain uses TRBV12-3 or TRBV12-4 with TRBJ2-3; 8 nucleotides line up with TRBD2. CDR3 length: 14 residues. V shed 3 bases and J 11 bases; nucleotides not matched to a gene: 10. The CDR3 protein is CASSFSGNADVQYF. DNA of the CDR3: TGTGCCAGCAGTTTTAGCGGGAACGCAGATGTGCAGTATTTT.

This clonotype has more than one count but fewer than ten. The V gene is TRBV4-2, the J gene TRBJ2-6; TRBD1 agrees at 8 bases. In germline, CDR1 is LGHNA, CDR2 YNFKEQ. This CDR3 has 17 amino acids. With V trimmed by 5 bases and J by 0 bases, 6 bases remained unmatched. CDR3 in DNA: TGTGCCAGCAGCGCAGACAGGGGTAACTCTGGGGCCAACGTCCTGACTTTC. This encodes CASSADRGNSGANVLTF.

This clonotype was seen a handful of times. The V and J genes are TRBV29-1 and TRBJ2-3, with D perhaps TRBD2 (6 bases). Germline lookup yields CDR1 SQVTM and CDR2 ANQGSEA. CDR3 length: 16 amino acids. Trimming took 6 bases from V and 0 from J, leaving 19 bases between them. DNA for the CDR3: TGCAGCGTCGAAAACCGGGAGCCAACTAGCACAGATACGCAGTATTTT. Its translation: CSVENREPTSTDTQYF.

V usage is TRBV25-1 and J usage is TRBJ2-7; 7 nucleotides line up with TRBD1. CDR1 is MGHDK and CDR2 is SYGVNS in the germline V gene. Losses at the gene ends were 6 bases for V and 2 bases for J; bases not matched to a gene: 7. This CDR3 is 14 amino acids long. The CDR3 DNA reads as TGTGCCAGCAGGGGTGGACAGGACCCCTACGAGCAGTACTTC. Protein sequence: CASRGGQDPYEQYF.

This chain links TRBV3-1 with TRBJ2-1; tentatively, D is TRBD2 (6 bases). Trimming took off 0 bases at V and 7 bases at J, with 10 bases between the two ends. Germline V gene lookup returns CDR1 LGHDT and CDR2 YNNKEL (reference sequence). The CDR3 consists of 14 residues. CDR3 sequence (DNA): TGTGCCAGCAGCCAAGAAGGGGCGGGGAATGAGCAGTTCTTC. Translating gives CASSQEGAGNEQFF.

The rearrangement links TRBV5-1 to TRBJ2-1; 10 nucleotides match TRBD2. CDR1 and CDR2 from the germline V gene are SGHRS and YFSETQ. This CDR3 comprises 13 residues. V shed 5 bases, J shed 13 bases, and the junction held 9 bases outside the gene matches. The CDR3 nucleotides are TGCGCCAGCAGGCACCCTAGCGGGGGCCACCAGTTCTTC. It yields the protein CASRHPSGGHQFF.

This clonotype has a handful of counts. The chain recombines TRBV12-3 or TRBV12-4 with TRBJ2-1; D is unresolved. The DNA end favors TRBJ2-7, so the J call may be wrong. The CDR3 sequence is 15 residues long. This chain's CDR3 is CASSSTTISYNEQYF. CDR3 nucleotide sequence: TGTGCCAGCAGCTCTACTACCATCTCCTACAATGAGCAGTACTTC.